This T cell receptor (beta chain) was recovered during a study of CD8 T cells in ankylosing spondylitis. Many counts were recorded for this clonotype. Its antigen remains unknown. With molecular barcodes, quantitative 5'-RACE was used to make the TCR beta libraries. From the 5' RACE reads, TCRdb called clonotypes with MiXCR, one entry per CDR3 protein. This table holds some 840,000 distinct CDR3 sequences, about an eighth found once. The V and J ends lost 6 bases and 8 bases, in that order; junction bases with no gene match: 9. The CDR3 loop spans 13 amino acids. The germline V gene encodes CDR1 DFQATT and CDR2 SNEGSKA (reference sequence). Study outcomes and limitations: Seemingly characteristic of ankylosing spondylitis blood was a TCR beta motif consisting of roughly 8 highly homologous variants. As for the disease-linked clones, they showed a CD8+ phenotype and occurred at relatively low frequencies in peripheral blood. Significant enrichment of disease-linked clones was reportedly seen in matched ankylosing spondylitis synovial fluid. Earlier reports found some motif variants in synovial fluid and blood in reactive arthritis.

This chain uses TRBV20-1 with TRBJ1-4; 7 nucleotides line up with TRBD1. This TCR was recovered from a male donor with ankylosing spondylitis. What was sequenced was blood, either unsorted or a sorted T cell fraction (not recorded which). CDR3 bases: TGCAGTGCGAGACAGGGAAACGGCGAAAAACTGTTTTTT. Amino acid sequence: CSARQGNGEKLFF.